The 29 T cell receptor beta chains below come from one sample, sequenced in a study of metastatic and nonmetastatic thyroid tumors (dated by TCRdb to the early 2020s). Before undergoing thyroid surgery, none of the patients had been given any kind of treatment. The library was made by PCR. TCRdb names Illumina HiSeq 4000 as the instrument used. TCRdb took the public reads, trimmed them with fastp at Q25, ran MiXCR for clone calling and kept in-frame beta chains. The sample contains under 35,000 clones, around 25% of them found a single time. The ten largest clones capture less than 15% of the sample. Sequencing used blood. The receptors were sampled from a female donor with papillary thyroid cancer or a benign thyroid nodule (not recorded which). Some clones in this sample may be carry-over from other donors' samples.

In this sample, this clone turned up many times. V is TRBV7-2 and J is TRBJ2-1; TRBD2 matches 8 bases. This CDR3 is built from 15 residues. The V gene's germline CDR1 is SGHTA and CDR2 FQGNSA. After removal of 3 bases from V and 5 bases from J, the junction contained 6 bases not matched to a gene. CDR3: CASSFGTRGNNEQFF. The DNA of the CDR3 is TGTGCCAGCAGCTTCGGGACTAGAGGGAACAATGAGCAGTTCTTC.

There are many counts of this clone. The CDR3 DNA reads as TGTGCCAGCAGCTTAGGGGACCCTCCGGAGACCCAGTACTTC. Protein sequence: CASSLGDPPETQYF. The chain links TRBV7-2 to TRBJ2-5; D is possibly TRBD1 or TRBD2 (5 bases each). From germline, CDR1 is SGHTA and CDR2 FQGNSA. CDR3 length: 14 residues. Trimming shortened V by 1 base and J by 5 bases, and 11 bases separated the two germline ends.

This clone was recorded many times. Since a much larger clone is just one base distant, this may be a read error. The V and J genes are TRBV5-1 and TRBJ2-7; D uncertain. The length of the CDR3 is 12 residues. V was clipped by 3 bases and J by 2 bases, with 6 bases between them. Germline CDR1 SGHRS, CDR2 YFSETQ. The CDR3 spells CASSSTTYEQYF. For the CDR3, the DNA is TGCGCCAGCAGCTCGACAACCTACGAGCAGTACTTC.

This clone counts as medium-sized (0.01 to 0.1%). This sequence joins TRBV6-2 or TRBV6-3 and TRBJ1-1; D gene uncertain. The CDR3 has 13 residues. In germline, CDR1 is MNHEY, CDR2 SVGEGT. Between the trimmed V and J ends, which lost 5 bases and 3 bases, there was a span of 10 bases. CDR3 amino acids: CASSESEYTEAFF. The CDR3, as DNA: TGTGCCAGCAGTGAATCAGAGTACACTGAAGCTTTCTTT.

This clone was seen repeatedly, ten times or more. This chain uses TRBV5-6 with TRBJ2-2, with 7 positions matching TRBD2. Germline CDR1 and CDR2: SGHDT and YYEEEE. V was pared by 4 bases and J by 6 bases, with 6 bases of the junction left unmatched. There are 14 residues in the CDR3. The CDR3 here is CASSAGRTAGELFF. As DNA, the CDR3 is TGTGCCAGCAGCGCCGGGAGGACGGCCGGGGAGCTGTTTTTT.

The rearrangement uses TRBV11-1 and TRBJ1-5, with 8 bases identical to TRBD1. V lost 5 bases, J lost 2 bases, and 8 bases stayed unmatched. The CDR3 spans 16 residues. The germline V gene has CDR1 SGHAT and CDR2 FQDESV (reference sequence). CDR3 residues: CASSLIQGGGNQPQHF. The CDR3 nucleotides read TGTGCCAGCAGCCTTATACAGGGGGGGGGCAATCAGCCCCAGCATTTT.

A note on this clone: Germline is not matched at one junction end, which may reflect a read error. V and J are TRBV20-1 and TRBJ2-7; the D gene is possibly TRBD2 (5 bases). CDR1 and CDR2 from the germline V gene are DFQATT and SNEGSKA (reference sequence). The CDR3 sequence is 12 residues long. The CDR3 sequence: CSASERDYEQYF. In nucleotides, the CDR3 is TGCAGTGCTAGTGAGAGAGACTACGAGCAGTACTTT.

The table lists this clone with a few counts. CDR3 bases: TGTGCCAGCAGCTTAGATAGTTGGGGGGGTTACGAGCAGTACTTC. Translated, it gives CASSLDSWGGYEQYF. The rearrangement joins TRBV11-2 to TRBJ2-7, with 7 positions matching TRBD2. The CDR3 contains 15 residues. Trimming removed 0 bases from V and 4 bases from J; junction bases left unmatched: 6. Germline V lookup: CDR1 SGHAT, CDR2 FQNNGV.

The chain uses TRBV20-1 and TRBJ2-3; 7 bases line up with TRBD2. CDR1 DFQATT and CDR2 SNEGSKA come from the germline V gene (reference sequence). The CDR3 is made up of 16 amino acids. The V and J ends lost 0 bases and 5 bases, in that order; junction bases with no gene match: 11. Written as DNA, the CDR3 is TGCAGTGCTAGAGATCCTACTATCGGGAGGTTAGATACGCAGTATTTT. Translating it yields CSARDPTIGRLDTQYF.

CDR3 amino acids: CSARDRNTGELFF. CDR3 DNA sequence: TGCAGTGCTCGTGACAGGAACACCGGGGAGCTGTTTTTT. This rearrangement joins TRBV20-1 to TRBJ2-2, with D perhaps matching TRBD1 (5 bases). CDR1 is DFQATT and CDR2 is SNEGSKA in the germline V gene (reference sequence). This CDR3 comprises 13 residues. Deletions cut 5 bases from V and 1 base from J, with 8 bases between.

The chain has TRBV5-4 and TRBJ2-3, with 9 bases matching TRBD1. With 2 bases clipped from V and 6 bases from J, the junction kept 7 bases outside the gene matches. Germline CDR1 reads SGHNT; CDR2 reads YYREEE (reference sequence). The CDR3 sequence is 15 residues long. This CDR3 is CASSFRDRVGDTQYF. CDR3 nucleotides: TGTGCCAGCAGCTTCCGGGACAGGGTCGGGGATACGCAGTATTTT.

This clone was counted at least ten times. J is TRBJ2-7 and V is TRBV4-1; 13 nucleotides agree with TRBD2. The V segment lost 0 bases and the J segment 5 bases; nucleotides outside the gene matches: 7. The CDR3 spans 17 residues. CDR1 MGHRA and CDR2 YSYEKL come from the germline V gene. The CDR3 DNA reads TGCGCCAGCAGCCAAGATCCCTCGGGACTAGCGGGAAACGAGCAGTACTTC. Its translation is CASSQDPSGLAGNEQYF.

The sample holds many counts of this clone. This chain's CDR3 is CSAGGRGYNEQFF. The CDR3 region has the DNA TGCAGTGCGGGTGGGAGGGGGTACAATGAGCAGTTCTTC. This chain joins TRBV20-1 and TRBJ2-1, with D tentatively TRBD2 (7 bases). This CDR3 has 13 amino acids. Trimming removed 6 bases from V and 4 bases from J, with 13 bases in between. Germline V CDR1 and CDR2: DFQATT, SNEGSKA (reference sequence).

The chain combines TRBV5-1 with TRBJ1-2; 8 bases agree with TRBD1. V trimming: 7 bases; J trimming: 0 bases; junction bases outside the gene matches: 11. The CDR3 length is 16 residues. Germline loops: CDR1 SGHRS, CDR2 YFSETQ. CDR3 in amino acids: CASHSGQGGSNYGYTF. Here the CDR3 DNA reads TGCGCCAGCCATTCCGGACAGGGCGGCTCTAACTATGGCTACACCTTC.

This clone was observed a few times. The chain employs TRBV27 and TRBJ1-2; possible D gene TRBD1, 6 bases. This CDR3 is 14 amino acids long. Germline CDR1 MNHEY, CDR2 SMNVEV (reference sequence). Trimming took off 7 bases at V and 3 bases at J, with 15 bases between the two ends. CDR3 sequence (DNA): TGTGCCAGCATAACACAGGGACATCACTATGGCTACACCTTC. Amino acids: CASITQGHHYGYTF.

In its sample, this clone was seen a few times. The rearrangement joins TRBV6-2 or TRBV6-3 to TRBJ2-3, with 7 bases that match TRBD1. Per the germline V gene, CDR1 is MNHEY and CDR2 is SVGEGT. The junction had 4 bases not matched to a gene; V was cut back by 4 bases and J by 0 bases. This CDR3 contains 15 residues. The CDR3 loop is CASSLGQLSTDTQYF. The DNA for the CDR3 is TGTGCCAGCAGTTTGGGACAGCTTAGCACAGATACGCAGTATTTT.

The chain combines TRBV6-1 with TRBJ2-7; D not resolved. The germline V and J ends were trimmed by 0 bases and 2 bases, with 8 bases remaining between them. This CDR3 is built from 14 residues. From germline, CDR1 is MNHNS and CDR2 SASEGT. This chain's CDR3 is CASSEAPRTYEQYF. DNA of the CDR3: TGTGCCAGCAGTGAAGCCCCCCGAACCTACGAGCAGTACTTC.

The gene calls are TRBV28 and TRBJ1-1; no firm D call. Trimming left V 1 base short and J 6 bases short, with 3 bases between. Germline V gene lookup returns CDR1 MDHEN and CDR2 SYDVKM. The CDR3 is 11 residues long. The CDR3 sequence is CASSLSAEAFF. CDR3 DNA sequence: TGTGCCAGCAGTTTATCGGCTGAAGCTTTCTTT. Based on the CDR3 plus reference TRBV28 and TRBJ1-1, the full variable domain is DVKVTQSSRYLVKRTGEKVFLECVQDMDHENMFWYRQDPGLGLRLIYFSYDVKMKEKGDIPEGYSVSREKKERFSLILESASTNQTSMYLCASSLSAEAFFGQGTRLTVV.

By frequency in the sample, this clone is medium-sized. The chain is built from TRBV24-1 and TRBJ2-7; the match to TRBD1 covers 7 bases. Looked up from germline, CDR1 is KGHDR and CDR2 is SFDVKD. CDR3 size: 13 residues. V lost 8 bases and J lost 5; bases outside the gene matches: 8. CDR3 sequence (DNA): TGTGCCACCAACTTAACAGGGGTCAACGAGCAGTACTTC. The encoded protein is CATNLTGVNEQYF.

J is TRBJ1-1 and V is TRBV28; D unclear. The germline CDR1 and CDR2 sequences are MDHEN and SYDVKM. The CDR3 runs 15 residues. Between the trimmed V and J ends, which lost 3 bases and 4 bases, there was a span of 15 bases. CDR3 protein: CASSFAGRVTTEAFF. The CDR3 DNA reads TGTGCCAGCAGTTTTGCTGGGCGTGTGACCACTGAAGCTTTCTTT.

The genes are TRBV5-1 and TRBJ2-7; 9 bases are a match to TRBD1. In germline, CDR1 is SGHRS, CDR2 YFSETQ. This CDR3 comprises 15 residues. J was trimmed by 3 bases and V by 3 bases; bases with no gene match: 7. Here the CDR3 DNA reads TGCGCCAGCAGCTGGGGACAGGGTCCAGGCTACGAGCAGTACTTC. Translated, it gives CASSWGQGPGYEQYF.

With respect to this clone: A read error may account for a junction end that differs from germline. The chain employs TRBV2 and TRBJ2-2; D may match TRBD1 or TRBD2 (5 bases each). The CDR3 consists of 20 residues. The germline V gene encodes CDR1 SNHLY and CDR2 FYNNEI. CDR3 bases: TGTGCCAGCAGTGGCGCGGCGACTATCGGGATCCTTCCGGACACCCGGGAGCTGTTTTTT. Its protein product is CASSGAATIGILPDTRELFF. Complete variable domain (other parts from reference TRBV2 and TRBJ2-2): EPEVTQTPSHQVTQMGQEVILRCVPISNHLYFYWYRQILGQKVEFLVSFYNNEISEKSEIFDDQFSVERPDGSNFTLKIRSTKLEDSAMYFCASSGAATIGILPDTRELFFGEGSRLTVL.

With respect to this clone: The junction and the germline gene differ at one end; a read error may be behind it. The chain couples TRBV20-1 to TRBJ2-6; D assignment may be TRBD1 or TRBD2 (5 bases each). This CDR3 spans 13 amino acids. Per germline, CDR1 DFQATT and CDR2 SNEGSKA (reference sequence). As DNA, the CDR3 is TGCAGTGCTCCTGAATCCGGGGCCAAAGTCCTGACTTTC. Its protein product is CSAPESGAKVLTF.

This clone has at least ten counts. The chain is built from TRBV5-4 and TRBJ2-7; no firm D call. Germline CDR1 and CDR2: SGHNT and YYREEE (reference sequence). V was shortened by 1 base and J by 0 bases, with 11 bases between the two germline ends. CDR3 length equals 15 residues. The CDR3 sequence is CASSLISRSSYEQYF. The CDR3 DNA sequence: TGTGCCAGCAGCTTGATAAGTAGGAGCTCCTACGAGCAGTACTTC.

The rearrangement joins TRBV20-1 to TRBJ2-2; 9 positions agree with TRBD2. The CDR3 consists of 17 residues. Germline values: CDR1 DFQATT, CDR2 SNEGSKA (reference sequence). J gave up 1 base and V 3 bases, and 9 bases lay outside the gene matches. The DNA for the CDR3 is TGCAGTGCTAGGGCCCAGCTAGCGGGGATGAACACCGGGGAGCTGTTTTTT. It specifies CSARAQLAGMNTGELFF.

This clone was seen more than once but under ten times. This chain joins TRBV10-3 and TRBJ1-6, with D uncertain. The CDR3 has 13 amino acids. Trimming shortened V by 6 bases and J by 0 bases, and 3 bases separated the two germline ends. Germline lookup yields CDR1 ENHRY and CDR2 SYGVKD. The CDR3: CAISSSYNSPLHF. DNA of the CDR3: TGTGCCATCAGCAGCTCCTATAATTCACCCCTCCACTTT.

This clone rates as medium-sized. This rearrangement joins TRBV6-5 to TRBJ2-7; D perhaps matches TRBD1 (5 bases). Trimming took 0 bases from V and 1 from J, leaving 10 bases between them. The CDR3 covers 15 residues. Germline V gives CDR1 MNHEY, CDR2 SVGAGI. CDR3 DNA: TGTGCCAGCAGTTACTCGGCAGGGCCTTCCTACGAGCAGTACTTC. It codes for CASSYSAGPSYEQYF.

This clone was detected many times. The V call is TRBV7-9, the J call TRBJ2-7, with 9 bases lining up with TRBD1. The J segment lost 6 bases and the V segment lost 5 bases, leaving 8 bases of the junction unmatched. The CDR3 has 14 residues. Germline CDR1 and CDR2: SEHNR and FQNEAQ (reference sequence). The CDR3 loop reads CASSRDRELFEQYF. CDR3 coding DNA: TGTGCCAGCAGCCGGGACAGGGAGCTCTTCGAGCAGTACTTC.

This clone has at least ten counts. This sequence joins TRBV7-2 and TRBJ2-3, with no clear D. Germline V gene data show CDR1 as SGHTA and CDR2 as FQGNSA. The CDR3 consists of 15 residues. The germline V and J ends were trimmed by 1 base and 6 bases, with 14 bases remaining between them. CDR3 protein: CASSLVKGNRDTQYF. In DNA form, the CDR3 reads TGTGCCAGCAGCTTAGTTAAGGGTAATCGGGATACGCAGTATTTT. The full variable domain, its missing parts supplied by reference TRBV7-2 and TRBJ2-3, is GAGVSQSPSNKVTEKGKDVELRCDPISGHTALYWYRQSLGQGLEFLIYFQGNSAPDKSGLPSDRFSAERTGGSVSTLTIQRTQQEDSAVYLCASSLVKGNRDTQYFGPGTRLTVL.